This TCR beta chain was sequenced in a study of cytomegalovirus exposure and HLA in healthy donors. The CDR3 sequence is 16 residues long. With 5 bases clipped from V and 2 bases from J, the junction kept 7 bases outside the gene matches. Per germline, CDR1 SGHVS and CDR2 FQNEAQ. Study-wide points: TCR beta chains numbering more than 150 were designated cytomegalovirus-associated. Reports showed the classifier diagnosing cytomegalovirus status with high specificity and sensitivity. A later analysis found first-cohort TCR clusters tended to co-occur in the 95 to 150 validation repertoires.

The donors were part of the validation cohort of 95 to 150 subjects. That cohort was separate from the first cohort, which comprised under 750 subjects. For this clone: What it recognizes is unknown.

Assay: immunoSEQ multiplex PCR; the TCRdb copy retains only in-frame clones and omits some. The sample yields 250,000 or so clones, roughly 87% seen once. Material: PBMCs. The J gene is TRBJ2-7, the V gene TRBV7-8; TRBD2 aligns across 12 bases. This receptor was obtained from a man between 18 and 35 years old in good health and CMV-seropositive. Written as DNA, the CDR3 is TGTGCCAGCAGCGCCAGACTAGCGGGAGTGGCCTACGAGCAGTACTTC. This translates into CASSARLAGVAYEQYF.